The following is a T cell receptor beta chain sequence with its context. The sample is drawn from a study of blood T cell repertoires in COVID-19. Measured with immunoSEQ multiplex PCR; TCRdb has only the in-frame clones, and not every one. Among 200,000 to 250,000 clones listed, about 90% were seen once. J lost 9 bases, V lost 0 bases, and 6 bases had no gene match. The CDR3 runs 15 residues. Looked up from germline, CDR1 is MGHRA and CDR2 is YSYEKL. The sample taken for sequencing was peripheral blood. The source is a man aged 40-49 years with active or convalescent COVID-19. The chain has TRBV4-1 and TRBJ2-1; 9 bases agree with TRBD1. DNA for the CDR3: TGCGCCAGCAGCCAAGAAGGGACAGGGAGAGCTGAGCAGTTCTTC. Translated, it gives CASSQEGTGRAEQFF.